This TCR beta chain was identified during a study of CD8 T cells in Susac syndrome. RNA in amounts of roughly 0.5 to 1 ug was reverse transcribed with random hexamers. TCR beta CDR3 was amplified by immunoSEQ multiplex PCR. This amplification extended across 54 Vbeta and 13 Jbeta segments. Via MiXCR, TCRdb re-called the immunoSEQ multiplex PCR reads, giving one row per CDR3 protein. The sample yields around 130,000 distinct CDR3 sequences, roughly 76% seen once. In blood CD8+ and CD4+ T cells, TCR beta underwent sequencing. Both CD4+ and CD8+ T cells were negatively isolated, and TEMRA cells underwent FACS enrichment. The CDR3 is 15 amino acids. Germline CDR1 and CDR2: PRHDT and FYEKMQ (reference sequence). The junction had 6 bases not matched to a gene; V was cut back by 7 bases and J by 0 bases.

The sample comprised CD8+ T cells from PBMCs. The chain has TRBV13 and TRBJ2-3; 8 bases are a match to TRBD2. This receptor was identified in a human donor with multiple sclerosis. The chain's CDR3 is CASTPGRVSTDTQYF. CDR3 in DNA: TGTGCCAGCACCCCCGGGAGGGTAAGCACAGATACGCAGTATTTT.